This TCR beta chain was observed in a study of T cell responses to AZD1222 COVID-19 vaccine. Study findings and constraints: Vaccine-associated CD4 TCRs spanned spike, dominant at 160-218 and 743-854. Donors, mostly white British, included more females; clonal diversity was possibly underestimated.

Only in-frame clones appear in the TCRdb table, and some are missing; sequencing was by immunoSEQ multiplex PCR. The sample consists of approximately 100,000 clones, 90% of them appearing once. The CDR3 loop spans 15 amino acids. Germline V gives CDR1 MDHEN, CDR2 SYDVKM. V dropped 2 bases and J dropped 6 bases, with 16 bases sitting between them. On this clone: Antigen: not known.

The chain carries TRBV28 and TRBJ1-2; the D gene is possibly TRBD1 (6 bases). The material was peripheral blood, obtained on day 0 of AZD1222 vaccination. The clonotype was recovered from an adult in good health. The CDR3 nucleotides are TGTGCCAGCAGTTTACCGGTCGGGGGCAGGAATGGCTACACCTTC. This gives the protein CASSLPVGGRNGYTF.